This entry lists 20 T cell receptor beta chains sequenced from one sample in a study of blood T cell repertoires in COVID-19. The assay was immunoSEQ multiplex PCR, and TCRdb's table has in-frame clones only and misses some. The table lists approximately 200,000 clones, approximately 89% of them singletons. Input material: peripheral blood. All receptors come from a woman aged 25 to 45 with acute or convalescent COVID-19.

This rearrangement joins TRBV29-1 to TRBJ2-3; possibly TRBD2 for D (6 bases). Germline CDR1 reads SQVTM; CDR2 reads ANQGSEA. With 7 bases removed from V and 5 bases from J, the gap between germline ends came to 10 bases. The CDR3 is 11 amino acids. The CDR3 is CSGVGGDTQYF. CDR3 nucleotide sequence: TGCAGCGGGGTGGGGGGAGATACGCAGTATTTT.

The chain has TRBV3-1 (or the pseudogene TRBV3-2) and TRBJ2-1; no reliable D call. There are 13 residues in the CDR3. Germline CDR1 and CDR2: LGHDT and YNNKEL (reference sequence). V was shortened by 8 bases and J by 2 bases, with 10 bases between the two germline ends. The CDR3 here is CASALDPYNEQFF. The DNA of the CDR3 is TGTGCCAGCGCCCTAGATCCCTACAATGAGCAGTTCTTC.

This chain uses TRBV18 with TRBJ2-3; 9 bases match TRBD2. J was trimmed by 5 bases and V by 5 bases; bases with no gene match: 11. Germline V CDR1 and CDR2: KGHSH, LQKENI. The CDR3 has 16 amino acids. CDR3 amino acids: CASSSIAGDLGDTQYF. The CDR3 DNA follows: TGTGCCAGCTCATCTATAGCGGGAGATCTCGGAGATACGCAGTATTTT.

The chain uses TRBV2 and TRBJ2-1; perhaps TRBD2 as D (5 bases). The CDR3 totals 11 residues. Germline assignment: CDR1 SNHLY and CDR2 FYNNEI. V lost 3 bases and J 14 bases, leaving 11 bases between the germline ends. The CDR3 region has the DNA TGTGCCAGCAGTGAGGCAGGAGGCAAGTTCTTC. Amino acid sequence: CASSEAGGKFF.

The chain employs TRBV21-1 and TRBJ2-2; the DNA was not compared with TRBD1, the D call given in the table. TRBV21-1 is an annotated pseudogene. The length of the CDR3 is 15 residues. CDR3 in amino acids: CASSIGTGCWGELFF. Written as DNA, the CDR3 is TGTGCCAGCAGCATCGGGACAGGGTGTTGGGGGGAGCTGTTTTTT.

The J gene is TRBJ2-1, the V gene TRBV7-9; 7 positions match TRBD1. The CDR3 is 13 amino acids. V lost 7 bases and J lost 4; bases outside the gene matches: 4. Germline V gives CDR1 SEHNR, CDR2 FQNEAQ (reference sequence). CDR3 sequence reads: CASKGQIYNEQFF. The DNA of the CDR3 is TGTGCCAGCAAGGGACAGATATACAATGAGCAGTTCTTC.

The rearrangement links TRBV28 to TRBJ1-6, with a weak D call TRBD1 (6 bases). Germline V gene data show CDR1 as MDHEN and CDR2 as SYDVKM. Trimming removed 8 bases from V and 8 bases from J, with 16 bases in between. The CDR3 loop spans 14 amino acids. The CDR3 bases are TGTGCCAGCTCCTCGGCAGGGGCAGATTCACCCCTCCACTTT. Its translation: CASSSAGADSPLHF.

The chain employs TRBV28 and TRBJ2-2; 7 positions match TRBD2. Trimming at V came to 6 bases and at J to 4 bases, leaving 8 bases not matched to a gene. Germline V gene sequence: CDR1 MDHEN, CDR2 SYDVKM. This CDR3 has 15 residues. The CDR3 protein is CASRRSGGSTGELFF. CDR3 DNA sequence: TGTGCCAGCAGGCGGTCGGGGGGAAGCACCGGGGAGCTGTTTTTT.

The V call is TRBV20-1, the J call TRBJ1-5; D possibly corresponds to TRBD1 (5 bases). The CDR3 is 17 residues long. The V end was cut by 3 bases, the J end by 2 bases, with 20 bases between. CDR1 is DFQATT, CDR2 SNEGSKA, per germline (reference sequence). CDR3 DNA sequence: TGCAGTGCTAGTCTCTCCCGGGGGGGTTCGGGCAATCAGCCCCAGCATTTT. This sequence encodes CSASLSRGGSGNQPQHF.

The chain couples TRBV2 to TRBJ1-2, with 11 bases that match TRBD1. Unmatched junction bases numbered 4, after V lost 1 base and J lost 6 bases. CDR3 size: 15 residues. The germline CDR1 and CDR2 sequences are SNHLY and FYNNEI. Here the CDR3 reads CASSEGWGQGDGYTF. CDR3 nucleotide sequence: TGTGCCAGCAGTGAAGGCTGGGGACAGGGGGATGGCTACACCTTC.

The rearrangement uses TRBV24-1 and TRBJ1-2; TRBD1 agrees at 9 bases. The trim removed 3 bases at V and 2 bases at J, leaving 6 bases unmatched. Germline CDR1 and CDR2: KGHDR and SFDVKD. This CDR3 spans 16 amino acids. The CDR3 spells CATSDPRQGGNYGYTF. In DNA, the CDR3 is TGTGCCACCAGTGATCCCAGACAGGGGGGGAACTATGGCTACACCTTC.

V usage is TRBV18 and J usage is TRBJ2-5; D is unresolved. CDR3 length: 13 amino acids. CDR1 is KGHSH, CDR2 LQKENI, per germline. V dropped 2 bases and J dropped 4 bases, with 8 bases sitting between them. For the CDR3, the DNA is TGTGCCAGCTCACCAACTTACCGAGAGACCCAGTACTTC. It encodes CASSPTYRETQYF.

This clone came up a few times. The chain uses TRBV5-1 and TRBJ2-2, with a weak D call TRBD1 (5 bases). Trimming cost V 5 bases and J 3 bases, with 8 bases left between them. CDR1 is SGHRS and CDR2 is YFSETQ in the germline V gene. This CDR3 has 13 residues. The CDR3: CASRGQDTGELFF. CDR3 coding DNA: TGCGCCAGCAGGGGGCAGGACACCGGGGAGCTGTTTTTT.

This clone was seen once. The rearrangement joins TRBV6-5 to TRBJ2-1; 7 positions agree with TRBD2. V gave up 5 bases and J gave up 7 bases; unmatched junction bases: 5. This CDR3 is 13 amino acids long. Germline V gene lookup returns CDR1 MNHEY and CDR2 SVGAGI. The CDR3: CASSQRGRNEQFF. In DNA form, the CDR3 reads TGTGCCAGCAGTCAGCGGGGTCGGAATGAGCAGTTCTTC.

The chain joins TRBV11-3 to TRBJ1-1; D is uncertain. Trimming removed 3 bases at V and 3 bases at J, with 5 bases between. In germline, CDR1 is SGHNT, CDR2 YENEEA. The CDR3 consists of 12 residues. The CDR3 DNA follows: TGTGCCAGCAGCTTCGGAGACACTGAAGCTTTCTTT. The encoded protein is CASSFGDTEAFF.

The rearrangement uses TRBV3-1 (or the pseudogene TRBV3-2) and TRBJ1-2; D is undetermined. There are 14 residues in the CDR3. V lost 2 bases and J lost 3, with 10 bases in between. Germline CDR1 and CDR2: LGHDT and YNNKEL (reference sequence). The CDR3 region is CASSQRGVYYGYTF. The CDR3 DNA is TGTGCCAGCAGCCAACGTGGAGTTTACTATGGCTACACCTTC.

V is TRBV5-1 and J is TRBJ2-1; 13 positions match TRBD2. The ends lost 7 bases at V and 5 bases at J; junction bases unmatched: 3. In germline, CDR1 is SGHRS, CDR2 YFSETQ. There are 14 residues in the CDR3. CDR3 bases: TGCGCCAGCCGGACTAGCGGGGGACACAATGAGCAGTTCTTC. It specifies CASRTSGGHNEQFF.

The CDR3 sequence is CASSSGQLNTGELFF. The DNA for the CDR3 is TGTGCCAGCAGCTCAGGACAGTTGAACACCGGGGAGCTGTTTTTT. This chain connects TRBV11-3 to TRBJ2-2, with D perhaps TRBD1 (6 bases). Trimming left V 4 bases short and J 1 base short, with 10 bases between. Per the germline V gene, CDR1 is SGHNT and CDR2 is YENEEA. The CDR3 totals 15 residues. Supplemented by reference TRBV11-3 and TRBJ2-2, the full variable domain reads EAGVVQSPRYKIIEKKQPVAFWCNPISGHNTLYWYLQNLGQGPELLIRYENEEAVDDSQLPKDRFSAERLKGVDSTLKIQPAELGDSAVYLCASSSGQLNTGELFFGEGSRLTVL.

V gene TRBV2 combines with J gene TRBJ2-7; TRBD1 matches 7 bases. CDR1 SNHLY and CDR2 FYNNEI come from the germline V gene. The CDR3 runs to 14 residues. With V trimmed by 3 bases and J by 0 bases, 2 bases remained unmatched. The CDR3 DNA is TGTGCCAGCAGTGATCAGGGGGTCTCCTACGAGCAGTACTTC. Protein sequence: CASSDQGVSYEQYF.

The chain is built from TRBV7-2 and TRBJ1-6, with TRBD1 matching over 9 bases. J gave up 9 bases and V 1 base, and 4 bases lay outside the gene matches. The CDR3 is 15 amino acids. CDR1 is SGHTA, CDR2 FQGNSA, per germline. For the CDR3, the DNA is TGTGCCAGCAGCTTAGGGACAGGGGAAGGTTCACCCCTCCACTTT. Translating it yields CASSLGTGEGSPLHF. The entire variable domain, with the rest obtained from reference TRBV7-2 and TRBJ1-6, is as follows: GAGVSQSPSNKVTEKGKDVELRCDPISGHTALYWYRQSLGQGLEFLIYFQGNSAPDKSGLPSDRFSAERTGGSVSTLTIQRTQQEDSAVYLCASSLGTGEGSPLHFGNGTRLTVT.